The 9 T cell receptor beta chains below all came from one sample that was sequenced in a study of blood T cell repertoires in COVID-19. Some clones are missing from TCRdb's copy, which holds only in-frame ones; the method was immunoSEQ multiplex PCR. The profile shows about 220,000 clones, approximately 83% of them singletons. The sequencing input was PBMCs or T cells enriched from blood (not recorded which). All receptors come from a woman in her forties or fifties who had been exposed to COVID-19.

The J gene is TRBJ2-3, the V gene TRBV9, with 8 bases identical to TRBD2. The length of the CDR3 is 14 residues. Trimming at V came to 4 bases and at J to 4 bases, leaving 5 bases not matched to a gene. CDR1 is SGDLS and CDR2 is YYNGEE in the germline V gene. This chain's CDR3 is CASSPPGGADTQYF. The CDR3 coding sequence is TGTGCCAGCAGCCCGCCCGGGGGGGCAGATACGCAGTATTTT.

With regard to this clone: Other DNA sequences in the same sample also yield this CDR3. The J gene is TRBJ2-5, the V gene TRBV3-1 (or the pseudogene TRBV3-2); D is ambiguous. Germline V gives CDR1 LGHDT, CDR2 YNNKEL (reference sequence). V was shortened by 2 bases and J by 5 bases, with 6 bases between the two germline ends. This CDR3 comprises 12 residues. Here the CDR3 reads CASSQTEETQYF. Here the CDR3 DNA reads TGTGCCAGCAGCCAAACGGAGGAGACCCAGTACTTC.

This chain links TRBV12-3 or TRBV12-4 with TRBJ1-1; tentatively, D is TRBD1 (6 bases). This CDR3 contains 12 residues. V gave up 8 bases and J gave up 5 bases, with 12 bases separating them. Written as DNA, the CDR3 is TGTGCCAGCGGGCAGGGGTGGACTGAAGCTTTCTTT. It yields the protein CASGQGWTEAFF.

The rearrangement uses TRBV24-1 and TRBJ1-5; D remains ambiguous. The CDR3 extends over 15 amino acids. Per germline, CDR1 KGHDR and CDR2 SFDVKD. V lost 3 bases to trimming and J lost 4 bases, with 12 bases between them. CDR3 nucleotides: TGTGCCACCAGTGATCCTCAGGCGGGTAATCAGCCCCAGCATTTT. This codes for CATSDPQAGNQPQHF.

V and J are TRBV7-9 and TRBJ2-5, with D possibly TRBD2 on 7 matching bases. This CDR3 is 14 amino acids long. Germline CDR1 reads SEHNR; CDR2 reads FQNEAQ (reference sequence). V was shortened by 5 bases and J by 4 bases, with 14 bases between the two germline ends. The CDR3 DNA is TGTGCCAGCAGCCGAGCAGGGGAGGGAGAGACCCAGTACTTC. This codes for CASSRAGEGETQYF.

This rearrangement joins TRBV11-2 to TRBJ1-1, with a weak D call TRBD1 (5 bases). This CDR3 has 14 amino acids. CDR1 and CDR2 from the germline V gene are SGHAT and FQNNGV. V was trimmed by 6 bases and J by 1 base, leaving 12 bases between them. For the CDR3, the DNA is TGTGCCAGCAGACGGGGGGGGTCGAACACTGAAGCTTTCTTT. Its protein product is CASRRGGSNTEAFF.

This sequence joins TRBV9 and TRBJ2-1; 8 bases agree with TRBD2. This CDR3 is 15 amino acids long. Germline CDR1 is SGDLS and CDR2 is YYNGEE. V shed 4 bases, J shed 2 bases, and the junction held 5 bases outside the gene matches. The CDR3 loop is CASSMRGDPYNEQFF. The DNA of the CDR3 is TGTGCCAGCAGCATGCGGGGGGACCCCTACAATGAGCAGTTCTTC. Looking up the rest from reference TRBV9 and TRBJ2-1 gives the full variable domain: DSGVTQTPKHLITATGQRVTLRCSPRSGDLSVYWYQQSLDQGLQFLIQYYNGEERAKGNILERFSAQQFPDLHSELNLSSLELGDSALYFCASSMRGDPYNEQFFGPGTRLTVL.

The chain joins TRBV27 to TRBJ2-2; 8 bases are shared with TRBD2. Germline assignment: CDR1 MNHEY and CDR2 SMNVEV (reference sequence). The CDR3 totals 14 residues. The junction had 7 bases not matched to a gene; V was cut back by 11 bases and J by 2 bases. The CDR3 region is CAARLALNTGELFF. The CDR3 DNA is TGTGCCGCGCGACTAGCGCTCAACACCGGGGAGCTGTTTTTT.

This clone was seen more than once but under ten times. The gene calls are TRBV10-3 and TRBJ2-1; 7 nucleotides match TRBD1. With 6 bases clipped from V and 5 bases from J, the junction kept 7 bases outside the gene matches. There are 14 residues in the CDR3. Germline values: CDR1 ENHRY, CDR2 SYGVKD. In nucleotides, the CDR3 is TGTGCCATCAGGGATCATACAGGGGACAATGAGCAGTTCTTC. Protein: CAIRDHTGDNEQFF.